Following are 31 T cell receptor beta chains from one sample sequenced in a study of cytomegalovirus exposure and HLA in healthy donors. Researchers ran the PCR with 60 Vbeta and 13 Jbeta primers. Some clones are missing from TCRdb's copy, which holds only in-frame ones; the method was immunoSEQ multiplex PCR. The data hold approximately 130,000 clones, with roughly 82% observed a single time. Material: PBMCs. The receptors come from a man aged 18 to 35 in good health and CMV-seropositive.

V usage is TRBV5-5 and J usage is TRBJ2-3; perhaps TRBD2 as D (5 bases). V was cut by 3 bases and J by 3 bases, with 14 bases left in between. CDR1 is SGHKS, CDR2 YYEKEE, per germline (reference sequence). CDR3 size: 15 residues. The CDR3 is CASSWPGEGTDTQYF. The CDR3 DNA reads TGTGCCAGCAGCTGGCCCGGGGAAGGGACAGATACGCAGTATTTT.

This sequence joins TRBV14 and TRBJ1-1; D remains unclear. Germline V gives CDR1 SGHDN, CDR2 FVKESK. The CDR3 extends over 13 amino acids. V was pared by 4 bases and J by 0 bases, with 6 bases between. CDR3: CASSPQMNTEAFF. CDR3 coding DNA: TGTGCCAGCAGCCCACAGATGAACACTGAAGCTTTCTTT.

The chain employs TRBV11-3 and TRBJ2-1; TRBD2 agrees at 7 bases. CDR3 length: 16 residues. CDR1 and CDR2 (germline): SGHNT, YENEEA. Trimming removed 1 base from V and 4 bases from J; junction bases left unmatched: 7. CDR3 protein: CASSLVGASGYNEQFF. The CDR3 region has the DNA TGTGCCAGCAGCTTAGTCGGGGCTAGCGGTTACAATGAGCAGTTCTTC.

The rearrangement links TRBV6-1 to TRBJ1-2; TRBD1 is a possible D gene (6 bases). The germline CDR1 and CDR2 sequences are MNHNS and SASEGT. The CDR3 loop spans 14 amino acids. Trimming stripped 1 base from V and 3 bases from J, with 9 bases between. The CDR3 nucleotides read TGTGCCAGCAGTGAAGTAGGGGGTTACTATGGCTACACCTTC. It translates to CASSEVGGYYGYTF.

The J gene is TRBJ2-5, the V gene TRBV5-1; a weak D match, TRBD1 (6 bases). Trimming took off 0 bases at V and 5 bases at J, with 11 bases between the two ends. CDR1 SGHRS and CDR2 YFSETQ come from the germline V gene. The CDR3 runs to 14 residues. CDR3 residues: CASSLGPGEETQYF. CDR3 sequence (DNA): TGCGCCAGCAGCTTGGGTCCAGGGGAGGAGACCCAGTACTTC.

The chain recombines TRBV5-1 with TRBJ2-1, with 12 nucleotides matching TRBD2. The ends lost 6 bases at V and 2 bases at J; junction bases unmatched: 3. The CDR3 spans 15 residues. CDR1 and CDR2 (germline): SGHRS, YFSETQ. This CDR3 is CASNPSGRAYNEQFF. CDR3 in DNA: TGCGCCAGCAACCCTAGCGGGAGGGCCTACAATGAGCAGTTCTTC. The full variable domain, rest sourced from reference TRBV5-1 and TRBJ2-1, is KAGVTQTPRYLIKTRGQQVTLSCSPISGHRSVSWYQQTPGQGLQFLFEYFSETQRNKGNFPGRFSGRQFSNSRSEMNVSTLELGDSALYLCASNPSGRAYNEQFFGPGTRLTVL.

The chain is built from TRBV6-6 and TRBJ2-1; weak D call: TRBD2 (6 bases). CDR1 and CDR2 (germline): MNHNY, SVGAGI (reference sequence). V dropped 2 bases and J dropped 1 base, with 9 bases sitting between them. The CDR3 is 15 residues long. CDR3 loop: CASSYGGPSYNEQFF. DNA for the CDR3: TGTGCCAGCAGTTACGGAGGGCCTTCCTACAATGAGCAGTTCTTC.

The chain is built from TRBV5-4 and TRBJ2-5; 7 nucleotides match TRBD2. In germline, CDR1 is SGHNT, CDR2 YYREEE (reference sequence). V lost 3 bases, J lost 2 bases, and 10 bases stayed unmatched. The CDR3 has 16 amino acids. The CDR3 loop is CASSSAGLAVQETQYF. CDR3 DNA: TGTGCCAGCAGCTCAGCGGGGCTAGCGGTACAAGAGACCCAGTACTTC.

The sample holds one count of this clone. This chain links TRBV28 with TRBJ2-5; D remains unclear. Germline CDR1 reads MDHEN; CDR2 reads SYDVKM. The germline V and J ends were trimmed by 1 base and 8 bases, with 17 bases remaining between them. CDR3 length equals 15 residues. The DNA for the CDR3 is TGTGCCAGCAGTTTATTGTTAAACCACCTGACAACCCAGTACTTC. Translated, it gives CASSLLLNHLTTQYF. The full variable domain, completed using reference TRBV28 and TRBJ2-5, is DVKVTQSSRYLVKRTGEKVFLECVQDMDHENMFWYRQDPGLGLRLIYFSYDVKMKEKGDIPEGYSVSREKKERFSLILESASTNQTSMYLCASSLLLNHLTTQYFGPGTRLLVL.

CDR3 nucleotide sequence: TGTGCCAGCAGTTTATACGGGACGGGACATGACTACGAGCAGTACTTC. Its translation: CASSLYGTGHDYEQYF. The gene calls are TRBV28 and TRBJ2-7; perhaps TRBD1 as D (6 bases). V lost 1 base to trimming and J lost 3 bases, with 16 bases between them. The CDR3 is 16 amino acids. Germline lookup yields CDR1 MDHEN and CDR2 SYDVKM.

V is TRBV19 and J is TRBJ2-1; TRBD2 is a possible D gene (6 bases). Germline loops: CDR1 LNHDA, CDR2 SQIVND (reference sequence). This CDR3 region has 14 residues. Trimming took 5 bases from V and 10 from J, leaving 18 bases between them. CDR3 DNA sequence: TGTGCCAGTAGTGTATCAGGGACTTTTGGGGAGCAGTTCTTC. This gives the protein CASSVSGTFGEQFF.

The chain couples TRBV18 to TRBJ2-3, with 7 nucleotides matching TRBD1. Germline V gives CDR1 KGHSH, CDR2 LQKENI. After removal of 3 bases from V and 0 bases from J, the junction contained 3 bases not matched to a gene. This CDR3 has 15 residues. The CDR3 reads CASSPPGQSTDTQYF. CDR3 nucleotide sequence: TGTGCCAGCTCACCTCCGGGACAGAGCACAGATACGCAGTATTTT.

This chain's CDR3 is CASEQGLNTEAFF. The CDR3 DNA follows: TGTGCCTCTGAACAGGGTTTAAACACTGAAGCTTTCTTT. The genes are TRBV30 and TRBJ1-1; D is possibly TRBD1 (6 bases). CDR1 is GTSNPN and CDR2 is SVGIG in the germline V gene (reference sequence). Between the trimmed V and J ends, which lost 7 bases and 2 bases, there was a span of 14 bases. This CDR3 contains 13 residues.

Comment on this clone: An end of the junction does not agree with germline; a read error may underlie this. The chain has TRBV30 and TRBJ2-6, with D tentatively TRBD1 (5 bases). CDR1 and CDR2 from the germline V gene are GTSNPN and SVGIG (reference sequence). The CDR3 runs to 12 residues. The CDR3 sequence: CAWTPGANGLTF. The CDR3 DNA reads as TGTGCCTGGACTCCTGGGGCCAACGGCCTGACTTTC.

The DNA for the CDR3 is TGTGCCAGCAGCGTAGGGACAGGAGGTACCTACGAGCAGTACTTC. Residues: CASSVGTGGTYEQYF. The chain carries TRBV9 and TRBJ2-7; TRBD1 matches at 7 bases. Trimming removed 0 bases from V and 2 bases from J; junction bases left unmatched: 5. Per the germline V gene, CDR1 is SGDLS and CDR2 is YYNGEE. This CDR3 spans 15 amino acids.

This clone has only a few counts. The germline gene is not matched at one end of the junction; a read error may be the cause. This chain links TRBV5-1 with TRBJ2-1; no definite D call. Per the germline V gene, CDR1 is SGHRS and CDR2 is YFSETQ. This CDR3 contains 13 residues. CDR3 DNA: TGCGCCAGCCGCTTGGATACCTACAATGAGCAGTTCTTC. Protein sequence: CASRLDTYNEQFF.

This clone has only a few counts. The rearrangement uses TRBV6-1 and TRBJ2-7; TRBD2 might be the D (6 bases). The germline V and J ends were trimmed by 6 bases and 3 bases, with 15 bases remaining between them. CDR3 size: 14 residues. The germline gives CDR1 MNHNS, CDR2 SASEGT. The CDR3, as DNA: TGTGCCAGCAGCGATACTAGCCTGCACTACGAGCAGTACTTC. Amino acids: CASSDTSLHYEQYF.

This rearrangement joins TRBV11-2 to TRBJ1-1; D is undetermined. The CDR3 runs to 13 residues. The V and J ends lost 5 bases and 4 bases respectively, with 11 bases between them. Germline loops: CDR1 SGHAT, CDR2 FQNNGV. CDR3 nucleotides: TGTGCCAGCAGCATTGAGGGCAGCACTGAAGCTTTCTTT. Translating gives CASSIEGSTEAFF.

J is TRBJ1-1 and V is TRBV28, with TRBD1 as a possible D gene (6 bases). This CDR3 has 13 residues. The V end was cut by 5 bases, the J end by 7 bases, with 14 bases between. Germline CDR1 MDHEN, CDR2 SYDVKM. This CDR3 is CASSQGQTIEAFF. The CDR3 DNA reads TGTGCCAGCAGTCAAGGACAGACGATTGAAGCTTTCTTT.

The chain employs TRBV29-1 and TRBJ2-1; the D is unclear. The germline V gene encodes CDR1 SQVTM and CDR2 ANQGSEA. CDR3 length equals 13 residues. With 4 bases removed from V and 6 bases from J, the gap between germline ends came to 13 bases. CDR3 in DNA: TGCAGCGTTGGGGCGTCCCCAGGCAATGAGCAGTTCTTC. It codes for CSVGASPGNEQFF.

As to this clone: Mismatch with germline at one junction end may stem from a read error. The sample carries other DNA sequences with the same CDR3. The chain joins TRBV29-1 to TRBJ1-1, with 7 bases aligning to TRBD1. Germline CDR1 SQVTM, CDR2 ANQGSEA. This CDR3 region has 12 residues. The DNA of the CDR3 is TGCAGCTCCCGACAGGGCGGCACTGAAGCCTTCTTT. Translating gives CSSRQGGTEAFF. Full variable domain (remainder filled in from reference TRBV29-1 and TRBJ1-1): SAVISQKPSRDICQRGTSLTIQCQVDSQVTMMFWYRQQPGQSLTLIATANQGSEATYESGFVIDKFPISRPNLTFSTLTVSNMSPEDSSIYLCSSRQGGTEAFFGQGTRLTVV.

The J gene is TRBJ2-1, the V gene TRBV4-1, with 7 bases matching TRBD2. Losses at the gene ends were 4 bases for V and 3 bases for J; bases not matched to a gene: 15. This CDR3 comprises 18 residues. Germline V CDR1 and CDR2: MGHRA, YSYEKL. The CDR3 region has the DNA TGCGCCAGCAGCCGCGACGTGGCCGAGGGACTATTCTACAATGAGCAGTTCTTC. It yields the protein CASSRDVAEGLFYNEQFF.

CDR3 protein: CASSSPTGRSGSEAFF. CDR3 DNA: TGTGCCAGCAGTTCGCCGACAGGCCGCTCGGGTTCTGAAGCTTTCTTT. The chain carries TRBV6-6 and TRBJ1-1; D might be TRBD1 (6 bases). Germline V lookup: CDR1 MNHNY, CDR2 SVGAGI (reference sequence). The CDR3 runs to 16 residues. Between the trimmed V and J ends, which lost 4 bases and 6 bases, there was a span of 21 bases.

The chain is built from TRBV6-5 and TRBJ2-7; tentative D call: TRBD2 (5 bases). The CDR3 length is 13 residues. Trimming took off 4 bases at V and 0 bases at J, with 7 bases between the two ends. Germline CDR1 and CDR2: MNHEY and SVGAGI. CDR3 DNA sequence: TGTGCCAGCAGTTGGACTCACTCCTACGAGCAGTACTTC. Encoded protein: CASSWTHSYEQYF.

As for this clone: An end of the junction does not agree with germline; a read error may underlie this. This chain joins TRBV19 and TRBJ2-4; D not resolved. The length of the CDR3 is 15 residues. Germline CDR1 and CDR2: LNHDA and SQIVND (reference sequence). The CDR3 is CASSIEILTKNSQYF. The CDR3 DNA reads as TGTGCCAGTAGTATAGAAATTTTAACCAAAAACAGTCAGTACTTC.

As DNA, the CDR3 is TGTGCCAGCAGCCCCCGGGGGGACAGGGTAAATGAGCAGTTCTTC. Translated: CASSPRGDRVNEQFF. The chain employs TRBV7-3 and TRBJ2-1; TRBD1 agrees at 9 bases. Germline V gene data show CDR1 as SGHTA and CDR2 as FQGTGA. The CDR3 contains 15 residues. V shed 5 bases and J 7 bases; nucleotides not matched to a gene: 9.

The V gene is TRBV10-3, the J gene TRBJ1-1; 7 bases line up with TRBD1. From germline, CDR1 is ENHRY and CDR2 SYGVKD. V lost 1 base to trimming and J lost 4 bases; unmatched junction nucleotides: 9. CDR3 length: 16 residues. The CDR3 reads CAISELEPRDSTEAFF. The DNA for the CDR3 is TGTGCCATCAGTGAGTTAGAACCCCGGGACAGCACTGAAGCTTTCTTT.

This chain uses TRBV19 with TRBJ1-4; 9 bases align to TRBD1. CDR1 is LNHDA, CDR2 SQIVND, per germline (reference sequence). The V gene end was trimmed by 0 bases and the J gene end by 14 bases; junction bases not matched to a gene: 10. The length of the CDR3 is 15 residues. CDR3 sequence (DNA): TGTGCCAGTAGTATAGATTCACAGGGGGCGAAGGTGCTGTTTTTT. Protein product: CASSIDSQGAKVLFF.

The genes are TRBV29-1 and TRBJ1-2, with 9 bases that match TRBD1. CDR3 length: 13 amino acids. With 7 bases clipped from V and 4 bases from J, the junction kept 7 bases outside the gene matches. CDR1 and CDR2 from the germline V gene are SQVTM and ANQGSEA. DNA of the CDR3: TGCAGCGCGGGCACAGGGGGCCCCTATGGCTACACCTTC. Translation gives CSAGTGGPYGYTF.

A remark on this clone: The same CDR3 is also encoded by other DNA sequences in this sample. V usage is TRBV6-1 and J usage is TRBJ1-5; 7 bases line up with TRBD1. Losses at the gene ends were 10 bases for V and 0 bases for J; bases not matched to a gene: 9. CDR1 and CDR2 from the germline V gene are MNHNS and SASEGT. The CDR3 is made up of 15 amino acids. The CDR3: CATRQGVYSNQPQHF. The CDR3 DNA reads as TGTGCCACACGACAGGGAGTTTATAGCAATCAGCCCCAGCATTTT.

The rearrangement links TRBV7-8 to TRBJ2-7; D might be TRBD2 (6 bases). V was pared by 4 bases and J by 2 bases, with 15 bases between. The CDR3 length is 15 residues. Germline V gene lookup returns CDR1 SGHVS and CDR2 FQNEAQ. The CDR3 coding sequence is TGTGCCAGCAGCTCAAGGCGGGGCCTGCCCTACGAGCAGTACTTC. Protein: CASSSRRGLPYEQYF.